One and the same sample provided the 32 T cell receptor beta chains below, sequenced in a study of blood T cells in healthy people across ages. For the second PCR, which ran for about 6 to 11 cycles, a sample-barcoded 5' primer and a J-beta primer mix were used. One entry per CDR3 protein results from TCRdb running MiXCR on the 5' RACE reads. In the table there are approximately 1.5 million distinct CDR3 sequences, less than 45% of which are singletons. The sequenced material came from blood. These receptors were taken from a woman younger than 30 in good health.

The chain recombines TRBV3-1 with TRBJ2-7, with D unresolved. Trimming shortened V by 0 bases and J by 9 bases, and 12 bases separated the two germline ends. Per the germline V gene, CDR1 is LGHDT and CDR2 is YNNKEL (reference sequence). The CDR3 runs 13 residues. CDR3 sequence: CASSQDLVIGQYF. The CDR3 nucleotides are TGTGCCAGCAGCCAAGATCTTGTGATAGGGCAGTACTTC.

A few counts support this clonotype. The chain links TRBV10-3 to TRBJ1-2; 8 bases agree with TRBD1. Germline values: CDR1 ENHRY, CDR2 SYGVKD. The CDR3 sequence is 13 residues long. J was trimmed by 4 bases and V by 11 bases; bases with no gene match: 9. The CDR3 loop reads CASTGTGVYGYTF. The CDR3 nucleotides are TGTGCCTCCACCGGGACAGGAGTCTATGGCTACACCTTC.

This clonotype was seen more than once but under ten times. CDR3 in amino acids: CASSMWGGSSYEQYF. CDR3 nucleotides: TGTGCCAGCAGCATGTGGGGGGGAAGCTCCTACGAGCAGTACTTC. The chain is built from TRBV7-8 and TRBJ2-7, with 7 bases lining up with TRBD2. From germline, CDR1 is SGHVS and CDR2 FQNEAQ. CDR3 length: 15 amino acids. Trimming at V came to 5 bases and at J to 0 bases, leaving 7 bases not matched to a gene.

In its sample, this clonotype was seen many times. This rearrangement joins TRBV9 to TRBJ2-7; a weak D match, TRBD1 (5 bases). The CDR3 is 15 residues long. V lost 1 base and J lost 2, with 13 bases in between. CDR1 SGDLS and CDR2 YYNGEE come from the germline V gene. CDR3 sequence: CASSVLPGATYEQYF. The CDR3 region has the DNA TGTGCCAGCAGCGTACTCCCTGGGGCAACCTACGAGCAGTACTTC.

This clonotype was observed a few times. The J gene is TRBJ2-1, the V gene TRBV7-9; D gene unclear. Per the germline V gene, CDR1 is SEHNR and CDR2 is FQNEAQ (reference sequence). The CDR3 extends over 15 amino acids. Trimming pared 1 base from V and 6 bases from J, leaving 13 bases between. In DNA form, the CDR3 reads TGTGCCAGCAGCTTAGGTCGGCAGTCCCCCAATGAGCAGTTCTTC. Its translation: CASSLGRQSPNEQFF.

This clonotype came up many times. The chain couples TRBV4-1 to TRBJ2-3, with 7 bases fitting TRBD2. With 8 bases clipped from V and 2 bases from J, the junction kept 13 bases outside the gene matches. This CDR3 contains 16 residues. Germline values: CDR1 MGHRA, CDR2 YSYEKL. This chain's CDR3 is CASVGLSGFSTDTQYF. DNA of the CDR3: TGCGCCAGCGTGGGACTAAGCGGGTTTTCCACAGATACGCAGTATTTT.

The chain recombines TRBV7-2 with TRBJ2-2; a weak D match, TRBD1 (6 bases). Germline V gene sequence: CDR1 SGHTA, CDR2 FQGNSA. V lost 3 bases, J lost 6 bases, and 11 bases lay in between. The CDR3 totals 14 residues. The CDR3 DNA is TGTGCCAGCAGCTTCAGGGGCAGCTCCGGGGAGCTGTTTTTT. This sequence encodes CASSFRGSSGELFF.

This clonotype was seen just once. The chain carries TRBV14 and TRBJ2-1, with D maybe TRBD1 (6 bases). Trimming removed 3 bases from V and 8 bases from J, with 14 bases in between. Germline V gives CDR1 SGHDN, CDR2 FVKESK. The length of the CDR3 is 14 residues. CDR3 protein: CASSQGAPHDEQFF. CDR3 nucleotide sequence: TGTGCCAGCAGCCAGGGGGCGCCTCACGATGAGCAGTTCTTC.

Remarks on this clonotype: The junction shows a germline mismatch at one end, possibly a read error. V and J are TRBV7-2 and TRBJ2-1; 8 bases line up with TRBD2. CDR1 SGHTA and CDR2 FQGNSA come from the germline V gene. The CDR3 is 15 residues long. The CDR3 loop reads CASNLLAAGHNEQFF. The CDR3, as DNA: TGTGCCAGCAACTTACTAGCGGCCGGACACAATGAGCAGTTCTTC.

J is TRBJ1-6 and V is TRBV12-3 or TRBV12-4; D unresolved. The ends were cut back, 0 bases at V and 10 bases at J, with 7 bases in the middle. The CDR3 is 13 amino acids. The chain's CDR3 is CASSLAPRSPLHF. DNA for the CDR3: TGTGCCAGCAGTTTAGCGCCTAGATCACCCCTCCACTTT.

For the CDR3, the DNA is TGTGCCAGCAGCGATTTTTTCGCGCAGTACTTC. Residues: CASSDFFAQYF. The chain carries TRBV7-2 and TRBJ2-4; D not certain. Germline-derived CDR1 and CDR2 are SGHTA and FQGNSA. V lost 5 bases, J lost 13 bases, and 12 bases lay in between. CDR3 length equals 11 residues.

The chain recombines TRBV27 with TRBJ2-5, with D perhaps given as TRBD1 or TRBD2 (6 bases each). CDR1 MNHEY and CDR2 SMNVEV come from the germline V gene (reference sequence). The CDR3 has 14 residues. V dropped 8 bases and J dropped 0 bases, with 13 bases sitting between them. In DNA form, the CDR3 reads TGTGCCAGCGGCGGAGGGGGGAACCAAGAGACCCAGTACTTC. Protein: CASGGGGNQETQYF.

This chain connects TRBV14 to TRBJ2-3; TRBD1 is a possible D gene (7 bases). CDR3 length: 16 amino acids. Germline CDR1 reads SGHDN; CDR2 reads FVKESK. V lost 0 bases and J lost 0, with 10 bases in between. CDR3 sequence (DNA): TGTGCCAGCAGCCAAGACGCGGGACAGAGCACAGATACGCAGTATTTT. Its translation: CASSQDAGQSTDTQYF.

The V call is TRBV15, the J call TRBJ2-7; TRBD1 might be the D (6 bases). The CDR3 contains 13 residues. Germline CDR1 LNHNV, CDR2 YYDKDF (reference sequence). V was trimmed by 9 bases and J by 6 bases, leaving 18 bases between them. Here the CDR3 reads CATQGTPDTEQYF. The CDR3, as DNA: TGTGCCACTCAAGGGACACCAGACACCGAGCAGTACTTC.

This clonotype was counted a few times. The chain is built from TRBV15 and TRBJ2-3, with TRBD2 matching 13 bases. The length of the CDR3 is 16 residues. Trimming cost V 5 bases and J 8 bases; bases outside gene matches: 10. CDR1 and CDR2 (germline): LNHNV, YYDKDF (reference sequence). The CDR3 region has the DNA TGTGCCACCAGCGAGCCCGGGACTAGCGGGGAAGGTACGCAGTATTTT. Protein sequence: CATSEPGTSGEGTQYF. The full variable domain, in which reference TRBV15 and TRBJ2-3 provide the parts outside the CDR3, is DAMVIQNPRYQVTQFGKPVTLSCSQTLNHNVMYWYQQKSSQAPKLLFHYYDKDFNNEADTPDNFQSRRPNTSFCFLDIRSPGLGDTAMYLCATSEPGTSGEGTQYFGPGTRLTVL.

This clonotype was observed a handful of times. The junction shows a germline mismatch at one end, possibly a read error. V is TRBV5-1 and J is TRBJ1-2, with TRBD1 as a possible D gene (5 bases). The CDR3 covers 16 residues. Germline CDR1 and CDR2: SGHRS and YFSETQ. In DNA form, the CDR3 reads TGCGCCAGCAGCTTGGACAGACCAGGGTCCAACTATGTCTACACCTTC. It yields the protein CASSLDRPGSNYVYTF.

The CDR3 sequence is CASSSLAGGLLENIQYF. CDR3 nucleotide sequence: TGTGCCAGCAGCTCTCTAGCGGGAGGGCTATTGGAAAACATTCAGTACTTC. The chain couples TRBV28 to TRBJ2-4, with TRBD2 matching over 12 bases. The length of the CDR3 is 17 residues. Trimming at V came to 6 bases and at J to 5 bases, leaving 11 bases not matched to a gene. CDR1 is MDHEN, CDR2 SYDVKM, per germline.

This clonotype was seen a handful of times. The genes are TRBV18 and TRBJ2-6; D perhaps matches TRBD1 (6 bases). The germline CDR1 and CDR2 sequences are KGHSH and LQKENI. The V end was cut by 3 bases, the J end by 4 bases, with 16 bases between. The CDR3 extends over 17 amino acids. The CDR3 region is CASSPGQPNLGANVLTF. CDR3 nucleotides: TGTGCCAGCTCACCTGGACAGCCAAATCTGGGGGCCAACGTCCTGACTTTC.

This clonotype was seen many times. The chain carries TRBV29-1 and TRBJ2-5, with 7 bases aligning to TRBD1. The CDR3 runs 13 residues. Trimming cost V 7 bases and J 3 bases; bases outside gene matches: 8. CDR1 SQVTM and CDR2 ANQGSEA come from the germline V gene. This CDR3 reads CSAGGRAKETQYF. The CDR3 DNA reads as TGCAGCGCAGGGGGTAGAGCGAAAGAGACCCAGTACTTC.

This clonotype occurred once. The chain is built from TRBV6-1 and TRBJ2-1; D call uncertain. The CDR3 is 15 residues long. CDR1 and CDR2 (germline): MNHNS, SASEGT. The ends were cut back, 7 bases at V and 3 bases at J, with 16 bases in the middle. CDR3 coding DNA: TGTGCCAGCACCCACACAGAGAGCCTCTACAATGAGCAGTTCTTC. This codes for CASTHTESLYNEQFF.

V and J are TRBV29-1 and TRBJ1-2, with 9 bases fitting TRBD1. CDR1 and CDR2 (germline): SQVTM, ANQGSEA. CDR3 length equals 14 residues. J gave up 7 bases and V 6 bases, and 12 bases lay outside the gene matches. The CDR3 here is CSVGPGTGFTGYTF. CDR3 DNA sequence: TGCAGCGTCGGTCCCGGGACAGGGTTCACTGGCTACACCTTC.

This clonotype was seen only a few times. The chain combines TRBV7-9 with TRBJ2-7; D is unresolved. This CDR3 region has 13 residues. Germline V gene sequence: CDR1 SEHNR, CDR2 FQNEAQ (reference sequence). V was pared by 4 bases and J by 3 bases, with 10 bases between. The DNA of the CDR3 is TGTGCCAGCAGCTACCAAGACAACTACGAGCAGTACTTC. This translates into CASSYQDNYEQYF.

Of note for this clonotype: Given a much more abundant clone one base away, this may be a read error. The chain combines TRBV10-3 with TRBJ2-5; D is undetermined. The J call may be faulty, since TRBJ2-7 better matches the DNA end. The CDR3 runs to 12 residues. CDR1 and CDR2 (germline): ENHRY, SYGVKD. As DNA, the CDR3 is TGTGCCATCAGGGATTCTGGGTACGAGCAGTACTTC. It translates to CAIRDSGYEQYF.

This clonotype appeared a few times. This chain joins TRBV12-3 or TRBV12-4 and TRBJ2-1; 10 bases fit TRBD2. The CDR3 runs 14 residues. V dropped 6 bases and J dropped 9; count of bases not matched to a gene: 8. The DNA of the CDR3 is TGTGCCAGCAGCCTATCAGCGGGGGGGGGTGAGCAGTTCTTC. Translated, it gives CASSLSAGGGEQFF.

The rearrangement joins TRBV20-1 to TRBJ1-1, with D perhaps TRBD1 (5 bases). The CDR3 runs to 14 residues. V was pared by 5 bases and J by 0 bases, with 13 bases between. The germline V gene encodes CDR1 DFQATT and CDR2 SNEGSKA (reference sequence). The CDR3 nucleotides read TGCAGTGCTGGGGGGGGACTTATGAACACTGAAGCTTTCTTT. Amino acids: CSAGGGLMNTEAFF.

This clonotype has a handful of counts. The CDR3: CASSLLTGASYNEQYF. The CDR3 coding sequence is TGTGCCAGCAGCCTCCTCACGGGAGCGTCCTACAATGAGCAGTACTTC. The chain uses TRBV7-2 and TRBJ2-1; a weak D match, TRBD2 (6 bases). The J call is doubtful: the DNA matches TRBJ2-7 better. Germline-derived CDR1 and CDR2 are SGHTA and FQGNSA. The CDR3 contains 16 residues.

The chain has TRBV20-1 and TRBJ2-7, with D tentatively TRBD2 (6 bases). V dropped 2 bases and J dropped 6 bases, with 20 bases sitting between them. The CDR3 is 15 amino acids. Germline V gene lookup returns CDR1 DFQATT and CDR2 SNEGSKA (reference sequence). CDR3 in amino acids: CSARSHFQAGREQYF. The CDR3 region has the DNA TGCAGTGCTAGATCTCATTTTCAGGCGGGGCGCGAGCAGTACTTC.

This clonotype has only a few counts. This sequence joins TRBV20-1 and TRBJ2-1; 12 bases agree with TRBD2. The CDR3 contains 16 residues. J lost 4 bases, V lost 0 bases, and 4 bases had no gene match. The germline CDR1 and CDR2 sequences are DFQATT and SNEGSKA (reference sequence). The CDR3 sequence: CSARDPGLAGYNEQFF. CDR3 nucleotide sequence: TGCAGTGCTAGAGACCCCGGACTAGCGGGATACAATGAGCAGTTCTTC.

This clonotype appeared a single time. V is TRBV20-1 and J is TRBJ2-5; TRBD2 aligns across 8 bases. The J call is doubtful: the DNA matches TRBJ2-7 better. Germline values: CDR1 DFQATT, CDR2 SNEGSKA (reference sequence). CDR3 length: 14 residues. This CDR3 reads CSARSTSGTYEQYF. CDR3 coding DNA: TGCAGTGCTAGATCAACTAGCGGTACCTACGAGCAGTACTTC.

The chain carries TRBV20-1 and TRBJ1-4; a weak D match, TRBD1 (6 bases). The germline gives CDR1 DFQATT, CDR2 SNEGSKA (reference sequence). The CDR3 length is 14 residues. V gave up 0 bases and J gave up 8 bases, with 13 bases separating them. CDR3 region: CSARDRGAREKLFF. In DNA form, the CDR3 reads TGCAGTGCTAGAGATCGGGGGGCGCGAGAAAAACTGTTTTTT.

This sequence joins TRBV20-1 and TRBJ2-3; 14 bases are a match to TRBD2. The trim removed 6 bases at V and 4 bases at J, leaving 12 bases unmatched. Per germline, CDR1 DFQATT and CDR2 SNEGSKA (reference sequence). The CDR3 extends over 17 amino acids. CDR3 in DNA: TGCAGTGCCACGCCAATACGGACTAGCGGGAGGTCAGATACGCAGTATTTT. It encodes CSATPIRTSGRSDTQYF.

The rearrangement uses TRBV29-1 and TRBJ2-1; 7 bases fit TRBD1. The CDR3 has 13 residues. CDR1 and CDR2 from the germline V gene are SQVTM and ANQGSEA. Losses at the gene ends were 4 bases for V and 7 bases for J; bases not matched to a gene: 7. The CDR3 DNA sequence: TGCAGCGTTGCCCAAAGACAGGGTAATGAGCAGTTCTTC. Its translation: CSVAQRQGNEQFF.